The rows below give T cell receptor beta chains drawn from one sample of a study of regulatory T cells in long-lasting Graves disease. TCRdb re-called the multiplex PCR reads through MiXCR, storing one row per CDR3 protein. The sample has roughly 520,000 distinct CDR3 sequences, 12% seen once. These data also featured in a second study, about T cells in Graves' hyperthyroidism and ophthalmopathy.

Here the sequenced sample was peripheral blood mononuclear cells (PBMCs), taken at new diagnosis, from a patient treated with antithyroid drugs. The receptors originated from a woman in her 30s with Graves disease. Both conserved end residues are part of each CDR3. The order of the fields is D gene, J gene, V gene, clone size, CDR3 DNA, CDR3 protein. A D gene is named only where the DNA matches it firmly. Clone size is stated in some rows and not others, as once, few, many or a class when expanded.

>-|TRBJ1-2|TRBV5-6|many
TGTGCCAGCAGCTGGGGGGCAGGGTATGGCTACACCTTC
CASSWGAGYGYTF
>-|TRBJ1-1|TRBV7-2|-
TGTGCCAGCAGGGGGACGGGACTGAAGCTTCGAGCTTTCTTT
CASRGTGLKLRAFF
>-|TRBJ2-1|TRBV27|many
TGTGCCAGCAGTTTAGTCGGAACCTACAATGAGCAGTTCTTC
CASSLVGTYNEQFF
>-|TRBJ1-1|TRBV15|few
TGTGCCACCAGCAGAGACGGGAGTGAAGCTTTCTTT
CATSRDGSEAFF
>-|TRBJ1-2|TRBV2|many
TGTGCCAGCATGAGGGATTTTAACTATGGCTACACCTTC
CASMRDFNYGYTF
>-|TRBJ1-4|TRBV30|many
TGTGCCTTAGGTGGGGGCGAAAAACTGTTTTTT
CALGGGEKLFF
>TRBD1|TRBJ1-5|TRBV19|-
TGTGCCAGTAGAACCTCGGGACAGGCGGTTGGCAATCAGCCCCAGCATTTT
CASRTSGQAVGNQPQHF
>TRBD1|TRBJ2-7|TRBV6-2/TRBV6-3|many
TGTGCCAGCAGTTACGGGTCACAGGGGCCCCCGAGACCTTACGAGCAGTACTTC
CASSYGSQGPPRPYEQYF
>-|TRBJ2-7|TRBV7-2|many
TGTGCCAGCAGCGCCACCCCCGGGGTCAGTTACGAGCAGTACTTC
CASSATPGVSYEQYF
>TRBD1|TRBJ1-1|TRBV12-3/TRBV12-4|many
TGTGCCAGCAGTTCCGGGACAGGGGTTGTCGTTGAAGCTTTCTTT
CASSSGTGVVVEAFF
>-|TRBJ2-7|TRBV6-1|many
TGTGCCAGCACTACCGTGGCAGGGTATCACGAGCAGTACTTC
CASTTVAGYHEQYF
>-|TRBJ1-4|TRBV6-1|many
TGTGCCAGCAGTGGGAATCCGGGACACAATGAAAAACTGTTTTTT
CASSGNPGHNEKLFF
>-|TRBJ2-3|TRBV20-1|many
TGCAGTGCTAGAGGGGACTCAGATACGCAGTATTTT
CSARGDSDTQYF
>-|TRBJ1-4|TRBV7-9|-
TGTGCCAGCAGCTATCGATCAGGAATACCCAGCGAAAAACTGTTTTTT
CASSYRSGIPSEKLFF
>TRBD1|TRBJ2-7|TRBV27|few
TGTGCCAGCAGTCCGACAGGGTTGGTATCCTACGAGCAGTACTTC
CASSPTGLVSYEQYF
>-|TRBJ1-5|TRBV12-3/TRBV12-4|many
TGTGCCAGCAGCCGCGGGGGGCCCCAGCATTTT
CASSRGGPQHF
>-|TRBJ2-7|TRBV5-1|many
TGCGCCAGCAGCTTGGTGTCAGACCTCTCCTACGAGCAGTACTTC
CASSLVSDLSYEQYF
>-|TRBJ2-1|TRBV28|many
TGTGCCAGCCTCCGACGCGCTATGTCCTACAATGAGCAGTTCTTC
CASLRRAMSYNEQFF
>TRBD1|TRBJ2-7|TRBV5-1|many
TGCGCCAGCAGGCCCGGGACAGGGGCCTACGAGCAGTACTTC
CASRPGTGAYEQYF
>-|TRBJ1-4|TRBV24-1|many
TGTGCCACCAGTGACGGAGAGCCGGGCCTTCTTAATGAAAAACTGTTTTTT
CATSDGEPGLLNEKLFF
>-|TRBJ1-3|TRBV4-3|few
TGCGCCAGCAGGAACACGTTCTGGGCTGGAAACACCATATATTTT
CASRNTFWAGNTIYF
>-|TRBJ2-3|TRBV24-1|many
TGTGCCACCAGTGACATCACAGATACGCAGTATTTT
CATSDITDTQYF
>-|TRBJ1-1|TRBV29-1|many
TGCAGCGTTGAAGAACATCGTGGGGGGGGCACTGAAGCTTTCTTT
CSVEEHRGGGTEAFF
>-|TRBJ1-6|TRBV10-1|-
TGCGCCAGCAGCCAGCACAGGGCTAATTCACCCCTCCACTTT
CASSQHRANSPLHF
>-|TRBJ2-7|TRBV19|-
TGTGCCAGTAGCCGCGAGTTGGGACCCTACGAGCAGTACTTC
CASSRELGPYEQYF
>-|TRBJ2-1|TRBV12-3/TRBV12-4|-
TGTGCCAGCAGTTTAGGAGCGGTCCGCTCCTACAATGAGCAGTTCTTC
CASSLGAVRSYNEQFF
>-|TRBJ1-4|TRBV18|-
TGTGCCAGCTCACCAGCGCAGCGTATTAATGAAAAACTGCTTTTT
CASSPAQRINEKLLF
>TRBD1|TRBJ2-7|TRBV19|few
TGTGCCAGTAGTATAGACTACGGACAGGGGTCCGCCGGAACCTACGAGCAGTACTTC
CASSIDYGQGSAGTYEQYF
>-|TRBJ1-3|TRBV4-3|few
TGCGCCAGCAGCCAAGGAGGGGACTCTGGAAACACCATATATTTT
CASSQGGDSGNTIYF
>TRBD1|TRBJ2-3|TRBV6-2/TRBV6-3|many
TGTGCCAGCAGGCTGACAGGGGCAGATACGCAGTATTTT
CASRLTGADTQYF
>-|TRBJ1-6|TRBV27|many
TGTGCCAGCAGTTTAATAAGCTCCTATAATTCACCCCTCCACTTT
CASSLISSYNSPLHF
>TRBD1|TRBJ2-5|TRBV7-6|many
TGTGCCAGCAGCTTAAGGTCGAGGGGGCTAGAGACCCAGTACTTC
CASSLRSRGLETQYF
>-|TRBJ2-2|TRBV5-5|-
TGTGCCAGCAGCTTAGGGGGGGCTAAAGCCGGGGAGCTGTTTTTT
CASSLGGAKAGELFF
>-|TRBJ2-5|TRBV11-2|many
TGTGCCAGCAGCGGGGGCAGTCAAGAGACCCAGTACTTC
CASSGGSQETQYF
>TRBD2|TRBJ2-5|TRBV11-3|many
TGTGCCAGCAGCTTCGGACTAGGAGAGACCCAGTACTTC
CASSFGLGETQYF
>TRBD1|TRBJ1-1|TRBV4-1|many
TGCGCCAGCAGCCAGGAGACAGACAGGGACACTGAAGCTTTCTTT
CASSQETDRDTEAFF
>-|TRBJ1-6|TRBV11-2|-
TGTGCCAGCAGGCGTTTGGGACTTCCATCACCCCTCCACTTT
CASRRLGLPSPLHF
>TRBD2|TRBJ2-5|TRBV7-2|many
TGTGCCAGCAGCTCCCGTAGGGTAGCGGGAGGGCCCTCGAAGACCCAGTACTTC
CASSSRRVAGGPSKTQYF
>TRBD2|TRBJ2-7|TRBV5-1|many
TGCGCCAGCAGCCCATCGCTGACTAGCGGGAGTGTGGGCGAGCAGTACTTC
CASSPSLTSGSVGEQYF
>-|TRBJ1-2|TRBV7-2|many
TGTGCCAGCAGCCCCAACCCCGGGACTAACTATGGCTACACCTTC
CASSPNPGTNYGYTF
>-|TRBJ2-2|TRBV2|many
TGTGCCAGCAGTGAAACCGGGGCGAACACCGGGGAGCTGTTTTTT
CASSETGANTGELFF
>-|TRBJ2-5|TRBV20-1|many
TGCAGTGCTAGACTTCAAATCAGGGGAGAGACCCAGTACTTC
CSARLQIRGETQYF
>-|TRBJ2-6|TRBV5-1|-
TGCGCCAGCAGCGAACAACCCACAGGGTCCGGGGCCAACGTCCTGACTTTC
CASSEQPTGSGANVLTF
>-|TRBJ2-2|TRBV5-1|-
TGCGCCAGCAGCTTAAACCAGGGCACCGGGGAGCTGTTTTTT
CASSLNQGTGELFF
>-|TRBJ2-7|TRBV27|many
TGTGCCAGCAGTCCAAACGTCTACGAGCAGTACTTC
CASSPNVYEQYF
>TRBD1|TRBJ1-6|TRBV28|many
TGTGCCAGCAGCGGACAGGGGGTGACGAATTCACCCCTCCACTTT
CASSGQGVTNSPLHF
>TRBD2|TRBJ2-3|TRBV20-1|many
TGCAGTGCTAGAGCTATAGCGGGACGTACAGATACGCAGTATTTT
CSARAIAGRTDTQYF
>TRBD2|TRBJ2-5|TRBV28|-
TGTGCCAGCAGTACTAGCGGGAGGGCCGTGGAGACCCAGTACTTC
CASSTSGRAVETQYF
>-|TRBJ2-5|TRBV19|many
TGTGCCAGTAGTAGGGGCGGGGCCCTACAAGAGACCCAGTACTTC
CASSRGGALQETQYF
>-|TRBJ2-5|TRBV7-2|many
TGTGCCAGCAGCTTAAGGACAGCAACCGCCAAGACCCAGTACTTC
CASSLRTATAKTQYF
>TRBD2|TRBJ2-3|TRBV5-4|few
TGTGCCAGCAGCCTGAAAGCGGGAGGGCAAGATACGCAGTATTTT
CASSLKAGGQDTQYF
>-|TRBJ2-5|TRBV2|many
TGTGCCAGCAGTCCCTTCCTAGTGGGGGAGACCCAGTACTTC
CASSPFLVGETQYF